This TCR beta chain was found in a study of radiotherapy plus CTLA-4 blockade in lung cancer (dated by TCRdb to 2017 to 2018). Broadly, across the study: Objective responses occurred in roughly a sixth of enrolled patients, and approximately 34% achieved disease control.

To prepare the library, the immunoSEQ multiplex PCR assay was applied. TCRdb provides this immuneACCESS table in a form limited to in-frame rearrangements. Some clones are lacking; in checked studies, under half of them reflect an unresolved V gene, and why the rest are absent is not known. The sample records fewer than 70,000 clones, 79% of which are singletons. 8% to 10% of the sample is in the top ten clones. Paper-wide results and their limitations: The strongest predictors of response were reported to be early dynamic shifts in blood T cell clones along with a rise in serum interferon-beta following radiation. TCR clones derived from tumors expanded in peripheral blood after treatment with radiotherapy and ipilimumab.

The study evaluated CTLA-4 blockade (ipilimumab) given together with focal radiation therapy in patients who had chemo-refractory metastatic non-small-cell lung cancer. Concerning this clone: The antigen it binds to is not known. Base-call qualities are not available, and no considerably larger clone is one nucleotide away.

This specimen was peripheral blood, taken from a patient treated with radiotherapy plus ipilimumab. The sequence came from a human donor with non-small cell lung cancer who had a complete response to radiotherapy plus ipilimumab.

The CDR3 region reads CASSTSGTGFDGYTF. The sequenced DNA: TGTGCCAGCAGTACATCCGGGACAGGGTTTGATGGCTACACCTTC. The chain couples TRBV28 to TRBJ1-2; TRBD1 agrees with 9 junctional bases. The germline V gene provides CDR1 MDHEN and CDR2 SYDVKM. The CDR3 starts with the cysteine, ends with the phenylalanine, and has 15 residues. Left in the record is the CDR3 DNA by itself, 45 bases read in frame from the first base. From V the trimming removes 5 bases and from J it removes 6 bases, while the gene matches leave 10 bases of the junction unaccounted for.